This entry concerns a single T cell receptor (beta chain). Some clones are missing from TCRdb's copy, which holds only in-frame ones; the method was immunoSEQ multiplex PCR. There are approximately 2.5 million clones in the sample; 93% occur only once, and approximately 0.35% lies in the top ten. This sample stems from a study of shared clonotypes between healthy human individuals. Study at large: Plates per donor: three CD4 naive, three CD4 memory, two CD8 naive, one CD8 memory.

CDR3 length: 14 residues. Looked up from germline, CDR1 is SGDLS and CDR2 is YYNGEE. V lost 3 bases and J lost 4, with 14 bases in between. The chain links TRBV9 to TRBJ2-7; D tentatively reads TRBD1 or TRBD2 (6 bases each). The sequenced sample was naive CD4+ T cells from PBMCs. This sample's subset: CD45RA+ positively selected. The sequence was obtained from a man younger than 30 in good health. Some clones in this sample may be carry-over from other donors' samples. CDR3 coding DNA: TGTGCCAGCAGCGAGGGGGATCGGGGGTACGAGCAGTACTTC. Translated, it gives CASSEGDRGYEQYF.